This T cell receptor beta chain was recovered during a study of response to subunit inactivated influenza vaccine listed by TCRdb under 2018. About the full investigation: To follow how T cells responded to a trivalent subunit inactivated influenza vaccine, the researchers relied on deep quantitative profiling of the T cell receptor repertoire.

In regard to this clonotype: Its antigen is still unknown. Within one base of it there is no much larger clone, and no base qualities were kept.

Receptor libraries were prepared by RT-PCR. Sequencing was carried out with an Illumina HiSeq 2500. TCRdb cleaned the public reads at Q25 with fastp, built clones with MiXCR and kept in-frame beta chains. Every distinct CDR3 protein forms one entry, paired with its most common genes and DNA. This sample comprises around 750,000 distinct CDR3 sequences, over 20% of them detected only once. Of the sample, approximately 10% falls within the top ten clones. The germline V gene yields LGHNA for CDR1 and YNFKEQ for CDR2. Taken from cysteine to phenylalanine, the CDR3 has 12 residues. Here the CDR3 DNA is all that survives: 36 bases in frame from base 1. Trimming at the junction amounts to 0 bases on V and 7 bases on J, and the germline ends lie 7 bases apart. The research as a whole found: The authors proposed that each seasonal influenza vaccination may bring in only a limited number of new T cells.

The clonotype was recovered from a man in his fifties or sixties who received an inactivated influenza vaccine. Donor details come from another sample of the same person, matched by shared clones. Sequencing used PBMCs from blood, obtained less than 6 days after vaccination. In this chain, TRBV4-2 is recombined with TRBJ2-7, with no D gene named confidently. The sequenced DNA: TGTGCCAGCAGCCAAGACGGAAGAGAGCAGTACTTC. This yields the protein CASSQDGREQYF.